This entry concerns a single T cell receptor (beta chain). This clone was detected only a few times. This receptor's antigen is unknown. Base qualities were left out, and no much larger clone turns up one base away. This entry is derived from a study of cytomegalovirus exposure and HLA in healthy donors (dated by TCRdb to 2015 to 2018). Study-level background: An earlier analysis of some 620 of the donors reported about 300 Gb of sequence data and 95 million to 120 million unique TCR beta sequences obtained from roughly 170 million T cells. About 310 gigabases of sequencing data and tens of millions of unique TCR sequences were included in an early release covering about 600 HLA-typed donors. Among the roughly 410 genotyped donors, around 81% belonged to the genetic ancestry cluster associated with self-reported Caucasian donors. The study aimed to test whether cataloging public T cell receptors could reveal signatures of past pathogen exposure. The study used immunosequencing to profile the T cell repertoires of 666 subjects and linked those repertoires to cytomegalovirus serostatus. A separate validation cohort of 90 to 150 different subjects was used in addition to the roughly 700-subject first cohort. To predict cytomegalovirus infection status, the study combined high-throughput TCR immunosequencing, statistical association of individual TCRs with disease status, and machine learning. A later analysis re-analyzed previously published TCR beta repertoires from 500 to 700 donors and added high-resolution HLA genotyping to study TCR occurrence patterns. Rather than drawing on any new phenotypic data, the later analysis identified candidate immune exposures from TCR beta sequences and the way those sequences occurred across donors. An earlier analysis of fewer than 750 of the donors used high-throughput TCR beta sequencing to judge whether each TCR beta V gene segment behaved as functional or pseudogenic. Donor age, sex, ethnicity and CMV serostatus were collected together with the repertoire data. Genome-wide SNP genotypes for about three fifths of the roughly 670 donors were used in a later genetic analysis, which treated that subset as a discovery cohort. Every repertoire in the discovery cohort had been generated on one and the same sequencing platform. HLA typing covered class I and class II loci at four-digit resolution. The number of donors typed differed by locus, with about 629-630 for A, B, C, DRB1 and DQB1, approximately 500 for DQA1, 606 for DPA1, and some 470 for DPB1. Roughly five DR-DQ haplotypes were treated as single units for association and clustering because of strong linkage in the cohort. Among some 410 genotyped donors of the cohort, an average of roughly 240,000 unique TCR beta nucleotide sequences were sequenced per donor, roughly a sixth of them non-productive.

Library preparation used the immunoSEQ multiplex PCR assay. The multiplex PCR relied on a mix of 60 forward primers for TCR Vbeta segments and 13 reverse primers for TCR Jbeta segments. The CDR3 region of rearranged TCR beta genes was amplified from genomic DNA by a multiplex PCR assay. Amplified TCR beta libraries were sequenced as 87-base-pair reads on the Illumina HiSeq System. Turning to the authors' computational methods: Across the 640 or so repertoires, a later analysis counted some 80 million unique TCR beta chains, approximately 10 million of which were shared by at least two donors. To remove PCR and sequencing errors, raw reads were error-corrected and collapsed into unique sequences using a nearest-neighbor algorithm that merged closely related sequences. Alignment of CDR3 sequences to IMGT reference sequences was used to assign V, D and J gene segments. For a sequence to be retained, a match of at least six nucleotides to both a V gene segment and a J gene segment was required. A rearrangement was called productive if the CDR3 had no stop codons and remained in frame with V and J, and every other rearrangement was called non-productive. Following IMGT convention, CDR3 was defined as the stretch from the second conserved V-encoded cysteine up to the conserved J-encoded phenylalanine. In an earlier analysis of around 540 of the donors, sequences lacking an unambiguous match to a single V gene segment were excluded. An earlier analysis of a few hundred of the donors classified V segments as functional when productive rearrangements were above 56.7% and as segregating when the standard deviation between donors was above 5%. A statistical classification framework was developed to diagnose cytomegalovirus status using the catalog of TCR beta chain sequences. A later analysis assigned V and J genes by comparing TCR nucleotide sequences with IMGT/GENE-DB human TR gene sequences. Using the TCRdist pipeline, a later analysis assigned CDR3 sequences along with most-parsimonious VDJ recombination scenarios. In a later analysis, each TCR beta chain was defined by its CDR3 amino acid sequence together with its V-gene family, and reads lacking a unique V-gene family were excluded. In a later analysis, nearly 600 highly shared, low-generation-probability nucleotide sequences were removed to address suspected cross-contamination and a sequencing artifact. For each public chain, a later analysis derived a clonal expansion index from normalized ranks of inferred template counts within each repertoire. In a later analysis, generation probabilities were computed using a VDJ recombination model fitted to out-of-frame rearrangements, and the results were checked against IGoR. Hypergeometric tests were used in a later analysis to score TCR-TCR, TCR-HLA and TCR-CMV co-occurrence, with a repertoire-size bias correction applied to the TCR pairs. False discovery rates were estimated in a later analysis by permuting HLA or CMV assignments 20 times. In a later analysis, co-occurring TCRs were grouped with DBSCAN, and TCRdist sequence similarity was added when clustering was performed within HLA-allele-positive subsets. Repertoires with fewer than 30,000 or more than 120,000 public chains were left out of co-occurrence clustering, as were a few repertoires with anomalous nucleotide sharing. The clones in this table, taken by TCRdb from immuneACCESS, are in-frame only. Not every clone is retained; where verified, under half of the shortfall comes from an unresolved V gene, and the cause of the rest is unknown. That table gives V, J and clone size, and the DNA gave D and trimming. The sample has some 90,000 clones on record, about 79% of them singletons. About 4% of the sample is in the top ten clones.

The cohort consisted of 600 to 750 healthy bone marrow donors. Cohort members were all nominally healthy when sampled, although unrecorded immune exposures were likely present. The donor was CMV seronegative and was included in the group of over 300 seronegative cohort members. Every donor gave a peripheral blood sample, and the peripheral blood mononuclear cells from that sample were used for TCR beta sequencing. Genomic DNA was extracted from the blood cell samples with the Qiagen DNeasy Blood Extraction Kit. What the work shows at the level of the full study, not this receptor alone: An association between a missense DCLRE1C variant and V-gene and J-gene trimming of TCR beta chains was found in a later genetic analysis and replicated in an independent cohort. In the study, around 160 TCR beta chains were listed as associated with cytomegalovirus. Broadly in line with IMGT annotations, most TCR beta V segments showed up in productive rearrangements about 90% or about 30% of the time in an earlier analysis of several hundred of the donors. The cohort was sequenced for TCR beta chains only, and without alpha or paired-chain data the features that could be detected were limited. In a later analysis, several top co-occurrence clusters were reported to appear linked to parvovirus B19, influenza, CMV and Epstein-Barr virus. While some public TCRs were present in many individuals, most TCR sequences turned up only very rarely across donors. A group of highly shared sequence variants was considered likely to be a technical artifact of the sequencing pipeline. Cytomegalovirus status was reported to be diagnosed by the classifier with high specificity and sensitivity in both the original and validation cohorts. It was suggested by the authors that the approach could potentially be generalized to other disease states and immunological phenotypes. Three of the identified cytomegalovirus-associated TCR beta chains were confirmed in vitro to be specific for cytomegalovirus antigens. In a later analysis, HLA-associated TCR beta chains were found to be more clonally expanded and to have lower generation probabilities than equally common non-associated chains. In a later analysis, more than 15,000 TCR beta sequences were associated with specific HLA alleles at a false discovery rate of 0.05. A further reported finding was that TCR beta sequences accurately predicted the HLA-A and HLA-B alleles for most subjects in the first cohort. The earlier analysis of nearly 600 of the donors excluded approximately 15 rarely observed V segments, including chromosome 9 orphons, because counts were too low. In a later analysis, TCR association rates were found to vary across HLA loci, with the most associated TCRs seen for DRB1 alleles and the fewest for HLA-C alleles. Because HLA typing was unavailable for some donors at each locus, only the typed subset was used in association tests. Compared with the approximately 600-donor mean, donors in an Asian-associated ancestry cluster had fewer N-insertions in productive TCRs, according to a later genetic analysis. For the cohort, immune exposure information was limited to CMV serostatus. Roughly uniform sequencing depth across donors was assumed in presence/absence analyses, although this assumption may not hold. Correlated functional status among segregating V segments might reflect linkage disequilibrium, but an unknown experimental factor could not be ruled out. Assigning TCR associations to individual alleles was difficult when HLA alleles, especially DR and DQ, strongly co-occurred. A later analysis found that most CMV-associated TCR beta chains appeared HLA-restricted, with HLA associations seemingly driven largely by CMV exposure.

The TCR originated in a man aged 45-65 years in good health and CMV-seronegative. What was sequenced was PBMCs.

The DNA sequence follows: TGCGCCAGCAGCCAGGAGGGCAGCTCTAATGAAAAACTGTTTTTT. Its protein reads: CASSQEGSSNEKLFF. This chain joins TRBV4-3 to TRBJ1-4; there is no confident call for the D gene. Looking up the germline V gene yields CDR1 LGHNA and CDR2 YSLEER. The CDR3 runs 15 amino acids, cysteine and phenylalanine included. Left in the record is the CDR3 DNA by itself, 45 bases read in frame from the first base. V is cut by 3 bases and J by 3 bases, and the space between the germline ends is 11 bases.